The present entry profiles one T cell receptor beta chain with its context. The antigen remains undetermined. The CDR3 extends over 14 amino acids. Germline trimming cut 6 bases from V and 9 bases from J; bases unmatched to any gene: 7. The germline V gene has CDR1 MNHEY and CDR2 SMNVEV (reference sequence). A multiplex PCR was run with 60 Vbeta primers and 13 Jbeta primers. The repertoire was sequenced with immunoSEQ multiplex PCR; TCRdb's copy has only in-frame clones and lacks some. This sample lists around 130,000 clones; its ten largest clones have 2%. This sample is drawn from a study of cytomegalovirus exposure and HLA in healthy donors. Overall study findings and caveats: Further analysis, carried out later, found HLA-associated TCR beta chains more clonally expanded than equally common other chains.

The sample taken for sequencing was PBMCs. J is TRBJ1-6 and V is TRBV27; the match to TRBD1 covers 8 bases. The clonotype was recovered from a woman aged 60 to 75 in good health and CMV-seronegative. DNA of the CDR3: TGTGCCAGCAGCCCCGACAGGGGCAGTTCACCCCTCCACTTT. It is translated as CASSPDRGSSPLHF.